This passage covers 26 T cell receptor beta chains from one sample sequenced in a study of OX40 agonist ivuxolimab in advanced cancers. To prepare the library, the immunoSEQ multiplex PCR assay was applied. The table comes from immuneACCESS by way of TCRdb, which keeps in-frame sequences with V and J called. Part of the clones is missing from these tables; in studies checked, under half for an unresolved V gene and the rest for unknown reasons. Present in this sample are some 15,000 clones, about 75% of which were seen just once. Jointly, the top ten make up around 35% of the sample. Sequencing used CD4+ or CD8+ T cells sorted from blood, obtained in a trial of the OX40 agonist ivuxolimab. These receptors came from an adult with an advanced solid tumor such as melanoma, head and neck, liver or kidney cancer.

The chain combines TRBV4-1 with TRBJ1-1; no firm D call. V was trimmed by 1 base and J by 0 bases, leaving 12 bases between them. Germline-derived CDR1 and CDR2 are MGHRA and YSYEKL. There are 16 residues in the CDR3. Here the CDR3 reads CASSQGEGAMNTEAFF. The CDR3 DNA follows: TGCGCCAGCAGCCAAGGGGAGGGAGCTATGAACACTGAAGCTTTCTTT.

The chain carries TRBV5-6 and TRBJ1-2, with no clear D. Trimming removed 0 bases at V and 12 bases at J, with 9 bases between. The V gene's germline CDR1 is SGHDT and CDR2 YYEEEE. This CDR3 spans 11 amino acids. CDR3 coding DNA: TGTGCCAGCAGCTTGGGACGGGCGGACACCTTC. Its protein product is CASSLGRADTF.

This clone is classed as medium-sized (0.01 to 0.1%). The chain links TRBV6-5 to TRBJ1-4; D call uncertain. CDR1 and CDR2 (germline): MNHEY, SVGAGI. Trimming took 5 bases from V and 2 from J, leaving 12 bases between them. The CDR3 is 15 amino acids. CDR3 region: CASSTRGSTNEKLFF. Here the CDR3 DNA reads TGTGCCAGCAGTACTCGAGGGTCCACTAATGAAAAACTGTTTTTT.

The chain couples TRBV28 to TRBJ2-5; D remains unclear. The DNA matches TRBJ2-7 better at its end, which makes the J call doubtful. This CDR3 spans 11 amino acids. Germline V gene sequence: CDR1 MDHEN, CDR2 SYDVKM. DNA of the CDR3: TGTGCCAGCAGTTACTCAGCCGAGCAGTACTTC. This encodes CASSYSAEQYF.

The CDR3 loop is CASHLAGSYEQYF. In nucleotides, the CDR3 is TGCGCCAGCCACCTAGCGGGGAGCTACGAGCAGTACTTC. The V call is TRBV10-2, the J call TRBJ2-7; 9 nucleotides align to TRBD2. The CDR3 has 13 residues. Germline values: CDR1 WSHSY, CDR2 SAAADI. Unmatched junction bases numbered 5, after V lost 8 bases and J lost 3 bases.

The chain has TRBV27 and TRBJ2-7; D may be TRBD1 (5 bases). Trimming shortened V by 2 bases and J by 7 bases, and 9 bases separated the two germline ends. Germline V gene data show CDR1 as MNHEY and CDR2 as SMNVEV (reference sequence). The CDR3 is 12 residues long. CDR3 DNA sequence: TGTGCCAGCAGTTTACCAGGGCGGGAGCAGTACTTC. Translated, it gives CASSLPGREQYF.

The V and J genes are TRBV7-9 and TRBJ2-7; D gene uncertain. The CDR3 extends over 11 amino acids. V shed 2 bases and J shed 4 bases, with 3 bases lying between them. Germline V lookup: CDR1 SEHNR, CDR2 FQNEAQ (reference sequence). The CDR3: CASSLSYEQYF. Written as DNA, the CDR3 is TGTGCCAGCAGCTTAAGTTACGAGCAGTACTTC.

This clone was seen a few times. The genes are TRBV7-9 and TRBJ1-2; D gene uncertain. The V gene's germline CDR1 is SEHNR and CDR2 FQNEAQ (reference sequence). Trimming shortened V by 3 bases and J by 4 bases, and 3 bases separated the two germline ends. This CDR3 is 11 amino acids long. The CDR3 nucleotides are TGTGCCAGCAGCTTTGGCTATGGCTACACCTTC. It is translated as CASSFGYGYTF.

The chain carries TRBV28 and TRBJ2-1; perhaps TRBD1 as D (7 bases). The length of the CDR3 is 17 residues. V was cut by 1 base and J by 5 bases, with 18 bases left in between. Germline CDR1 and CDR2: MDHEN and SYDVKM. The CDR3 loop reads CASSLLSEGAGNNEQFF. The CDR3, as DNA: TGTGCCAGCAGTTTATTAAGCGAGGGGGCGGGAAACAATGAGCAGTTCTTC. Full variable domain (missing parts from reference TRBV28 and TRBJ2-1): DVKVTQSSRYLVKRTGEKVFLECVQDMDHENMFWYRQDPGLGLRLIYFSYDVKMKEKGDIPEGYSVSREKKERFSLILESASTNQTSMYLCASSLLSEGAGNNEQFFGPGTRLTVL.

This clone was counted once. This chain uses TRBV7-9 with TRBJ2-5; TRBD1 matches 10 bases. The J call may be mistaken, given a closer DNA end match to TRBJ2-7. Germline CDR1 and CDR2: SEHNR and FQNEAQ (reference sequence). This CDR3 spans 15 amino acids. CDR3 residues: CASSSPDRGIDEQYF. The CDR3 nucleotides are TGTGCCAGCAGCTCGCCGGACAGGGGGATCGACGAGCAGTACTTC.

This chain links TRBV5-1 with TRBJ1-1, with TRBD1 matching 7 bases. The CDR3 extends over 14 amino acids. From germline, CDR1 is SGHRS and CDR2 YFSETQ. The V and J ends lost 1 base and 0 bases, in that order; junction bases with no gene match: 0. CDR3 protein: CASSLTGVNTEAFF. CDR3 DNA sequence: TGCGCCAGCAGCTTGACAGGGGTGAACACTGAAGCTTTCTTT.

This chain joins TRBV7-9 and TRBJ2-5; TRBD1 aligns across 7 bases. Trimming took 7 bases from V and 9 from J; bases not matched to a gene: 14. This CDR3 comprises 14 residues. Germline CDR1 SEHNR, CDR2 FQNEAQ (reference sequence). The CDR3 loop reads CASKPTGDKVAQYF. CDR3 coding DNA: TGTGCCAGCAAACCTACAGGGGACAAAGTGGCCCAGTACTTC.

As DNA, the CDR3 is TGTGCCAGCAGTTGGCTAGCGGGAGGTGAGACCCAGTACTTC. It codes for CASSWLAGGETQYF. The rearrangement uses TRBV6-5 and TRBJ2-5; 11 nucleotides align to TRBD2. This CDR3 has 14 amino acids. Germline V gene sequence: CDR1 MNHEY, CDR2 SVGAGI. V shed 4 bases, J shed 5 bases, and the junction held 3 bases outside the gene matches.

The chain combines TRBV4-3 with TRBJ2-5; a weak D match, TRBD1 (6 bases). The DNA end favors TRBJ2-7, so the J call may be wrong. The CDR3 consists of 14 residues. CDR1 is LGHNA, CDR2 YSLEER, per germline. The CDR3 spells CASSQLQGSYEQYF. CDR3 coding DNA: TGCGCCAGCAGCCAATTACAGGGCTCCTACGAGCAGTACTTC.

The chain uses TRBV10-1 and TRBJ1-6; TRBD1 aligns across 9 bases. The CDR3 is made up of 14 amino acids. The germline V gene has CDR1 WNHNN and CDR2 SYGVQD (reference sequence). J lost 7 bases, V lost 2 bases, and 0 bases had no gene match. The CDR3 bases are TGCGCCAGCAGTGAGGGACAGGGGAATTCACCCCTCCACTTT. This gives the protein CASSEGQGNSPLHF.

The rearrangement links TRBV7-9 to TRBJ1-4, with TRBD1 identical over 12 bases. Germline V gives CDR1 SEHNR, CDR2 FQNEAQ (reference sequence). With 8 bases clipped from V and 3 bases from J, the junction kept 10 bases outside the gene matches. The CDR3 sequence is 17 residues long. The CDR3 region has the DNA TGTGCCAGCCAAAAAGGGACAGGGGGCTTACCTAATGAAAAACTGTTTTTT. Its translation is CASQKGTGGLPNEKLFF.

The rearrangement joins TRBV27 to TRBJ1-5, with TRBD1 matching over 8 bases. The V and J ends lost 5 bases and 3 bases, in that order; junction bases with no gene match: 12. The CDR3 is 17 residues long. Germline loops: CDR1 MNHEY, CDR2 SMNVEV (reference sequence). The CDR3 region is CASSPLPTGGINQPQHF. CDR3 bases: TGTGCCAGCAGTCCTCTTCCAACAGGGGGGATCAATCAGCCCCAGCATTTT.

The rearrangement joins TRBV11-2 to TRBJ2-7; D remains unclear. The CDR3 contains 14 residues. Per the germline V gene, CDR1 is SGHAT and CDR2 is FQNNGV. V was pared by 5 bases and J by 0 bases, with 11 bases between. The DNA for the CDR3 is TGTGCCAGCAGCCCGGGCCACGACTCCTACGAGCAGTACTTC. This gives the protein CASSPGHDSYEQYF.

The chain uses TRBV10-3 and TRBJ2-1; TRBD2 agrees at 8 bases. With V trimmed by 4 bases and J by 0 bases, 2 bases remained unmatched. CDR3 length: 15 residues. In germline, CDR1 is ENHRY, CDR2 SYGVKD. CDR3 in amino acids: CAISAGGFSYNEQFF. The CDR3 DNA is TGTGCCATCAGTGCGGGGGGGTTCTCCTACAATGAGCAGTTCTTC.

CDR3 nucleotide sequence: TGTGCCAGCAGTGAAATCGGATTGATTGGCTACACCTTC. Protein product: CASSEIGLIGYTF. The rearrangement joins TRBV25-1 to TRBJ1-2; D unresolved. The V end lost 2 bases, the J end lost 7 bases, and 11 bases lay between the germline ends. Germline values: CDR1 MGHDK, CDR2 SYGVNS. The CDR3 covers 13 residues.

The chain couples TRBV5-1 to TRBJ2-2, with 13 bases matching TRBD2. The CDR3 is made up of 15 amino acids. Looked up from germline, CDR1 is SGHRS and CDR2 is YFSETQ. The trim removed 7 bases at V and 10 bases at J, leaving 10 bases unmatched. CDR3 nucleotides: TGCGCCAGCCGGACTAGCGGGAGAGAAGTGGAGGAGCTGTTTTTT. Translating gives CASRTSGREVEELFF.

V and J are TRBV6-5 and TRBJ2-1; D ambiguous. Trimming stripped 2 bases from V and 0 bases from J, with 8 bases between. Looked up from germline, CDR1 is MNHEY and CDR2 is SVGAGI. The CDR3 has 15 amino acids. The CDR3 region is CASSYRHSSYNEQFF. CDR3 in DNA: TGTGCCAGCAGTTACCGCCACAGCTCCTACAATGAGCAGTTCTTC.

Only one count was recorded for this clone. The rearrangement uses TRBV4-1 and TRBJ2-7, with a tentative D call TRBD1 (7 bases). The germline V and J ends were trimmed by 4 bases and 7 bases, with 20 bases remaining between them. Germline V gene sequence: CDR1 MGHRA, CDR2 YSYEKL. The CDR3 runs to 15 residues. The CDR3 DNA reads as TGCGCCAGCAGCCCCCGACAGGGAGGCGTGGAGGAGCAGTACTTC. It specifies CASSPRQGGVEEQYF.

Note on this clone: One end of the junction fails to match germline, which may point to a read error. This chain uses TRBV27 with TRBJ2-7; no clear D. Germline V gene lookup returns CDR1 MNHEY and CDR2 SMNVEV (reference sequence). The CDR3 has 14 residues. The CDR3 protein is CASSFRAATNDQYF. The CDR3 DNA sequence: TGTGCCAGCAGTTTTCGGGCCGCTACTAACGACCAGTACTTC.

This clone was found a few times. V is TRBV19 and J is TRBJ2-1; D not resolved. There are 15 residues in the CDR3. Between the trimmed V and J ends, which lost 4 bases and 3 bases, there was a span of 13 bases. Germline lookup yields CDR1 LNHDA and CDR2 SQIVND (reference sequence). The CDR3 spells CASSTDPSLYNEQFF. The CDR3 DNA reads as TGTGCCAGTAGTACGGACCCATCCCTCTACAATGAGCAGTTCTTC. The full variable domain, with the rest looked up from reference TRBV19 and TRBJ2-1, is DGGITQSPKYLFRKEGQNVTLSCEQNLNHDAMYWYRQDPGQGLRLIYYSQIVNDFQKGDIAEGYSVSREKKESFPLTVTSAQKNPTAFYLCASSTDPSLYNEQFFGPGTRLTVL.

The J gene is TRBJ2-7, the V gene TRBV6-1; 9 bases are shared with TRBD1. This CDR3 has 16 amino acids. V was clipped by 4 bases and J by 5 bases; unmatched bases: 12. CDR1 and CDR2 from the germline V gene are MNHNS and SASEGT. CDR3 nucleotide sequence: TGTGCCAGCAGTGCTCAGCTACAGGGGGCGAGGCACGAGCAGTACTTC. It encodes CASSAQLQGARHEQYF.